One sample yielded the 21 T cell receptor beta chains listed below, sequenced in a study of T cell responses to AZD1222 COVID-19 vaccine (dated by TCRdb to about 2021). The sample's time point label, in plain terms: baseline before first vaccination. Library preparation employed the immunoSEQ multiplex PCR assay. TCRdb provides this immuneACCESS table in a form limited to in-frame rearrangements. Some clones are lacking; in checked studies, under half of them reflect an unresolved V gene, and why the rest are absent is not known. Here the sample has under 200,000 clones; over 90% occur a single time. Approximately 3.9% of the sample is in the top ten clones. The specimen was peripheral blood, collected on day 0 of AZD1222 vaccination. The receptor set was obtained from an adult in good health.

The chain uses TRBV2 and TRBJ1-1; D is unresolved. This CDR3 has 13 amino acids. Germline CDR1 and CDR2: SNHLY and FYNNEI. Trimming removed 2 bases at V and 3 bases at J, with 7 bases between. The CDR3 here is CASSEQEYTEAFF. CDR3 in DNA: TGTGCCAGCAGTGAACAGGAATACACTGAAGCTTTCTTT.

The chain carries TRBV5-4 and TRBJ1-1; D unresolved. The germline V gene encodes CDR1 SGHNT and CDR2 YYREEE (reference sequence). There are 13 residues in the CDR3. The V and J ends lost 5 bases and 3 bases respectively, with 11 bases between them. CDR3 amino acids: CASRTDSDTEAFF. CDR3 coding DNA: TGTGCCAGCAGGACCGACTCAGACACTGAAGCTTTCTTT.

This sequence joins TRBV27 and TRBJ1-1; unclear D gene. V was trimmed by 1 base and J by 1 base, leaving 7 bases between them. Germline values: CDR1 MNHEY, CDR2 SMNVEV (reference sequence). The CDR3 is made up of 14 amino acids. This CDR3 is CASSLLGRNTEAFF. The CDR3 DNA sequence: TGTGCCAGCAGTTTATTAGGCCGGAACACTGAAGCTTTCTTT.

This clone was counted between two and nine times. This chain's CDR3 is CASSSQGNNEQFF. The CDR3 coding sequence is TGTGCCAGCAGCTCCCAGGGAAACAATGAGCAGTTCTTC. The chain has TRBV7-9 and TRBJ2-1; TRBD1 might be the D (5 bases). V dropped 4 bases and J dropped 5 bases, with 9 bases sitting between them. This CDR3 is 13 amino acids long. Germline V gene lookup returns CDR1 SEHNR and CDR2 FQNEAQ (reference sequence). Filled out from reference TRBV7-9 and TRBJ2-1, the complete variable domain reads DTGVSQNPRHKITKRGQNVTFRCDPISEHNRLYWYRQTLGQGPEFLTYFQNEAQLEKSRLLSDRFSAERPKGSFSTLEIQRTEQGDSAMYLCASSSQGNNEQFFGPGTRLTVL.

J is TRBJ1-5 and V is TRBV7-8; D is possibly TRBD1 (5 bases). Trimming cost V 5 bases and J 3 bases, with 11 bases left between them. This CDR3 is built from 14 residues. Germline assignment: CDR1 SGHVS and CDR2 FQNEAQ. CDR3 bases: TGTGCCAGCAGCCCTGAGACAGTCAATCAGCCCCAGCATTTT. Protein product: CASSPETVNQPQHF.

The chain links TRBV9 to TRBJ1-4, with 10 bases matching TRBD1. Trimming cost V 0 bases and J 8 bases; bases outside gene matches: 4. The CDR3 sequence is 15 residues long. From germline, CDR1 is SGDLS and CDR2 YYNGEE. CDR3 sequence: CASSVGQGAREKLFF. The CDR3, as DNA: TGTGCCAGCAGCGTAGGACAGGGGGCGCGAGAAAAACTGTTTTTT. The entire variable domain, with the rest obtained from reference TRBV9 and TRBJ1-4, is as follows: DSGVTQTPKHLITATGQRVTLRCSPRSGDLSVYWYQQSLDQGLQFLIQYYNGEERAKGNILERFSAQQFPDLHSELNLSSLELGDSALYFCASSVGQGAREKLFFGSGTQLSVL.

The chain recombines TRBV19 with TRBJ2-7; 10 nucleotides line up with TRBD2. CDR1 and CDR2 (germline): LNHDA, SQIVND (reference sequence). There are 13 residues in the CDR3. V was pared by 5 bases and J by 5 bases, with 3 bases of the junction left unmatched. The CDR3 region is CASSVGLADEQYF. Written as DNA, the CDR3 is TGTGCCAGTAGTGTAGGACTAGCGGACGAGCAGTACTTC.

The chain uses TRBV10-1 and TRBJ2-3; D is possibly TRBD1 or TRBD2 (5 bases each). V lost 8 bases, J lost 1 base, and 13 bases lay in between. Germline V gene lookup returns CDR1 WNHNN and CDR2 SYGVQD (reference sequence). The CDR3 spans 14 residues. The CDR3 DNA is TGCGCCAGCGGGGCGGGCGCGGGCACAGATACGCAGTATTTT. Translated, it gives CASGAGAGTDTQYF.

The chain recombines TRBV10-2 with TRBJ2-1; D gene ambiguous. Trimming removed 2 bases at V and 6 bases at J, with 8 bases between. The CDR3 is 13 amino acids. Looked up from germline, CDR1 is WSHSY and CDR2 is SAAADI. The DNA of the CDR3 is TGCGCCAGCAGTGAGGACTCTTCCAATGAGCAGTTCTTC. Protein sequence: CASSEDSSNEQFF.

The rearrangement links TRBV6-4 to TRBJ1-4, with D unresolved. V gave up 5 bases and J gave up 4 bases, with 11 bases separating them. This CDR3 region has 14 residues. Germline CDR1 and CDR2: MRHNA and SNTAGT. The CDR3 coding sequence is TGTGCCAGCAGTCCCTCAGGCGGTAATGAAAAACTGTTTTTT. This translates into CASSPSGGNEKLFF.

The chain couples TRBV6-4 to TRBJ2-2; D gene ambiguous. In germline, CDR1 is MRHNA, CDR2 SNTAGT. V dropped 4 bases and J dropped 3 bases, with 12 bases sitting between them. The CDR3 is made up of 15 amino acids. The CDR3 DNA follows: TGTGCCAGCAGTGCACAAGGGATCGACACCGGGGAGCTGTTTTTT. Encoded protein: CASSAQGIDTGELFF.

This chain links TRBV7-9 with TRBJ2-7, with D tentatively TRBD1 or TRBD2 (6 bases each). The CDR3 is 15 amino acids. With 1 base removed from V and 5 bases from J, the gap between germline ends came to 15 bases. Germline V gene lookup returns CDR1 SEHNR and CDR2 FQNEAQ (reference sequence). CDR3 region: CASSLGGATLHEQYF. CDR3 nucleotides: TGTGCCAGCAGCTTAGGGGGGGCGACTCTCCACGAGCAGTACTTC.

CDR3 DNA: TGTGCCAGCAGTTGGGACAGGGTGCGCACAGATACGCAGTATTTT. Its protein product is CASSWDRVRTDTQYF. The V gene is TRBV27, the J gene TRBJ2-3, with 9 nucleotides matching TRBD1. CDR3 length: 15 amino acids. Germline V gene lookup returns CDR1 MNHEY and CDR2 SMNVEV (reference sequence). Trimming cost V 4 bases and J 1 base; bases outside gene matches: 3.

V is TRBV18 and J is TRBJ1-5; D perhaps matches TRBD1 (5 bases). Trimming stripped 1 base from V and 5 bases from J, with 18 bases between. This CDR3 has 17 residues. The germline gives CDR1 KGHSH, CDR2 LQKENI. CDR3 residues: CASSPQGWVGNHQPQHF. The DNA of the CDR3 is TGTGCCAGCTCACCACAGGGGTGGGTCGGCAATCATCAGCCCCAGCATTTT.

The chain is built from TRBV4-2 and TRBJ2-3, with D unclear. Between the trimmed V and J ends, which lost 4 bases and 7 bases, there was a span of 9 bases. The V gene's germline CDR1 is LGHNA and CDR2 YNFKEQ. The CDR3 spans 12 residues. This CDR3 reads CASSLIGNTQYF. In nucleotides, the CDR3 is TGTGCCAGCAGCCTAATTGGGAATACGCAGTATTTT.

This sequence joins TRBV6-2 or TRBV6-3 and TRBJ1-5; 10 bases are a match to TRBD1. V shed 5 bases, J shed 5 bases, and the junction held 9 bases outside the gene matches. CDR1 MNHEY and CDR2 SVGEGT come from the germline V gene. The CDR3 has 16 amino acids. DNA of the CDR3: TGTGCCAGCAGTCTTGGGGGGACAGGGGCAGATCAGCCCCAGCATTTT. Its translation is CASSLGGTGADQPQHF.

The chain has TRBV7-9 and TRBJ1-1; 7 nucleotides line up with TRBD1. This CDR3 has 14 amino acids. Germline V gene sequence: CDR1 SEHNR, CDR2 FQNEAQ (reference sequence). With 5 bases clipped from V and 6 bases from J, the junction kept 9 bases outside the gene matches. DNA for the CDR3: TGTGCCAGCAGCAAAAGCGACAGGGCCCCTGAAGCTTTCTTT. Protein sequence: CASSKSDRAPEAFF.

The sample holds one count of this clone. The V and J genes are TRBV6-5 and TRBJ2-3; D remains ambiguous. Per the germline V gene, CDR1 is MNHEY and CDR2 is SVGAGI. V shed 3 bases and J shed 4 bases, with 11 bases lying between them. The CDR3 is 14 residues long. The CDR3 nucleotides read TGTGCCAGCAGTTATTGGGAAAAAGCAGATACGCAGTATTTT. Translating gives CASSYWEKADTQYF.

The CDR3 region is CASSVPGLAGHRRDTQYF. CDR3 in DNA: TGTGCCAGCAGCGTGCCGGGACTAGCGGGACATCGTCGAGATACGCAGTATTTT. This chain connects TRBV11-2 to TRBJ2-3, with 13 bases aligning to TRBD2. This CDR3 is built from 18 residues. Germline V CDR1 and CDR2: SGHAT, FQNNGV. V was pared by 5 bases and J by 5 bases, with 13 bases of the junction left unmatched.

V gene TRBV6-5 combines with J gene TRBJ2-1, with TRBD2 matching over 9 bases. The CDR3 spans 15 residues. With 7 bases clipped from V and 6 bases from J, the junction kept 10 bases outside the gene matches. CDR1 and CDR2 from the germline V gene are MNHEY and SVGAGI. The CDR3 region is CASIGAGGHVNEQFF. DNA of the CDR3: TGTGCCAGCATCGGAGCGGGGGGCCACGTCAATGAGCAGTTCTTC.

V gene TRBV27 combines with J gene TRBJ2-2; possibly TRBD1 or TRBD2 for D (6 bases each). Germline V gene sequence: CDR1 MNHEY, CDR2 SMNVEV (reference sequence). CDR3 length: 14 amino acids. V shed 3 bases and J shed 7 bases, with 12 bases lying between them. The CDR3 nucleotides are TGTGCCAGCAGTTTGGGGGGCGGATACGGGGAGCTGTTTTTT. This encodes CASSLGGGYGELFF.